Sequencing of this T cell receptor beta chain was carried out in a study of blood T cell repertoires in COVID-19. The CDR3 has 15 amino acids. Trimming stripped 4 bases from V and 0 bases from J, with 9 bases between. The germline V gene encodes CDR1 SNHLY and CDR2 FYNNEI. TCRdb's table, derived via immunoSEQ multiplex PCR, lists solely in-frame clones and lacks some. The table includes 150,000 to 200,000 clones, more than 75% detected once. Material: peripheral blood. This chain links TRBV2 with TRBJ2-2; no reliable D call. This sequence was found in a woman in her sixties or seventies with COVID-19, enrolled during active disease. CDR3 nucleotides: TGTGCCAGCAGTGCCACAGAAGCGAACACCGGGGAGCTGTTTTTT. Translating gives CASSATEANTGELFF.